This T cell receptor beta chain was identified in a study of shared T cell receptors in the human thymus. This clone turned up a few times. Per germline, CDR1 MDHEN and CDR2 SYDVKM. Trimming stripped 10 bases from V and 2 bases from J, with 21 bases between. This CDR3 region has 16 residues. Produced via immunoSEQ multiplex PCR; TCRdb's table is partial and in-frame only. The profile shows hundreds of thousands of clones, about 84% of them singletons. These sequences were also reported in another study, on human thymus T cells. Per that study: The thymus was resected at corrective cardiac surgery.

The specimen was thymocytes. V gene TRBV28 combines with J gene TRBJ2-4; D gene unclear. The sequence was collected from a boy in the first two years of life with a congenital heart defect. The CDR3 loop is CATYPSPPETKNIQYF. The CDR3 region has the DNA TGTGCCACCTATCCCTCCCCACCCGAGACCAAAAACATTCAGTACTTC.